This is a list of T cell receptor beta chains from one sample in a study of cytomegalovirus exposure and HLA in healthy donors. Profiled with immunoSEQ multiplex PCR; TCRdb holds only in-frame clones, not every one. This table holds 170,000 or so clones, around 82% found once. The sequencing sample was made of PBMCs. The receptors here all came from a man in his forties or fifties in good health and CMV-seronegative. Each CDR3 is given with its conserved first and last residue. The order of the fields is J gene, V gene, CDR3 protein.

J: TRBJ2-7
V: TRBV7-8
CDR3: CASRPGGRGLWGQYF

J: -
V: TRBV2
CDR3: CASSRTSGTYEQYF

J: TRBJ2-7
V: TRBV7-9
CDR3: CASSPSGLYEQYF

J: TRBJ2-5
V: TRBV5-5
CDR3: CASSPQDSLRETQYF

J: TRBJ2-1
V: TRBV7-6
CDR3: CASSGGSGTPTNNEQFF

J: TRBJ1-2
V: TRBV5-1
CDR3: CASSLGQPHNYGYTF

J: TRBJ2-7
V: TRBV7-2
CDR3: CASSTSGAYEQYF

J: TRBJ2-5
V: TRBV6-1
CDR3: CASTMGASQETQYF

J: TRBJ1-2
V: TRBV4-2
CDR3: CASSPGDTTYGYTF

J: TRBJ1-1
V: TRBV11-3
CDR3: CASSLEGLGFVNTEAFF

J: TRBJ2-2
V: TRBV19
CDR3: CASGQNTGELFF

J: TRBJ1-3
V: TRBV30
CDR3: CAWRGQGNTIYF

J: TRBJ1-2
V: TRBV18
CDR3: CASSPRSPLVKSLIGYGYTF

J: TRBJ2-6
V: TRBV7-2
CDR3: CASSLTMSGANVLTF

J: TRBJ1-2
V: TRBV11-3
CDR3: CASSPSVDRTYGYTF

J: TRBJ1-1
V: TRBV6-5
CDR3: CASSPPTPGQPEAFF

J: TRBJ1-5
V: TRBV4-1
CDR3: CASSQQGVGSNQPQHF

J: TRBJ2-7
V: TRBV6-5
CDR3: CASRRTPTRTYEQCF

J: TRBJ1-5
V: TRBV5-1
CDR3: CASSVGTGGLGQPQHF

J: TRBJ2-1
V: TRBV27
CDR3: CASSDDRTGYNEQFF

J: TRBJ2-3
V: TRBV15
CDR3: CATSRKGGATDTQYF

J: TRBJ2-1
V: TRBV5-1
CDR3: CASSSGLAGGNEQFF

J: TRBJ2-7
V: TRBV5-4
CDR3: CASSLSQTYEQYF

J: TRBJ2-3
V: TRBV9
CDR3: CASSPKGGGASDTQYF

J: TRBJ2-3
V: TRBV23-1
CDR3: CASSQSHTDTQYF

J: TRBJ2-3
V: TRBV9
CDR3: CASSVGLASTDTQYF

J: TRBJ2-4
V: TRBV30
CDR3: CAWSVQERPKNIQYF

J: TRBJ1-2
V: TRBV7-2
CDR3: CASSLEVSGGGYTF

J: TRBJ2-3
V: TRBV27
CDR3: CASTPRGQDTQYF

J: TRBJ2-5
V: TRBV11-2
CDR3: CASSPAVAGGQETQYF

J: TRBJ2-7
V: TRBV27
CDR3: CASNGGGGPNEQYF

J: TRBJ1-2
V: TRBV9
CDR3: CASSVRQAYGYTF

J: TRBJ2-5
V: TRBV25-1
CDR3: CASSETGGRETQYF

J: -
V: TRBV7-8
CDR3: CASSFGQGRYEQYF

J: TRBJ2-1
V: TRBV19
CDR3: CASSIGPYNEQFF

J: TRBJ2-4
V: TRBV7-9
CDR3: CASTEGTGKDIQYF

J: TRBJ1-1
V: TRBV5-1
CDR3: CASSSQGAGTEAFF

J: TRBJ2-1
V: TRBV2
CDR3: CASSEQGINEQFF

J: TRBJ2-7
V: TRBV30
CDR3: CAWSVGGLSYEQYF

J: TRBJ1-3
V: TRBV9
CDR3: CASSPGHSGNTIYF

J: TRBJ1-2
V: TRBV7-6
CDR3: CASSQDRTSNYGYTF

J: TRBJ2-1
V: TRBV11-3
CDR3: CASSGAGDWDNEQFF

J: TRBJ1-5
V: TRBV29-1
CDR3: CSARVDSNQPQHF

J: TRBJ2-2
V: TRBV6-4
CDR3: CASSGELNTGELFF

J: TRBJ1-1
V: TRBV18
CDR3: CASSLKDRAAFF

J: TRBJ2-2
V: TRBV18
CDR3: CASSLWTGDTGELFF

J: TRBJ1-2
V: TRBV5-1
CDR3: CASSLGPGQGDGYTF

J: TRBJ1-3
V: TRBV6-6
CDR3: CASSPLSGNTIYF

J: TRBJ2-5
V: TRBV7-2
CDR3: CASSFNGIQETQYF

J: TRBJ1-6
V: TRBV6-4
CDR3: CASRERQGALNSPLHF

J: TRBJ1-1
V: TRBV2
CDR3: CASLYPARGDAFF